Shown below are 11 T cell receptor beta chains from a single sample sequenced in a study of shared clonotypes between healthy human individuals. Profiled with immunoSEQ multiplex PCR; TCRdb holds only in-frame clones, not every one. The table records some 2.3 million clones, 85% to 95% of them present only once. Sequencing was performed on naive CD4+ T cells from PBMCs. Subset indicated: CD45RA+ positively selected. The receptors stem from a man between 18 and 35 years old in good health. Some clones in this sample may be carry-over from other donors' samples.

This chain connects TRBV5-1 to TRBJ2-1; 12 positions match TRBD2. This CDR3 has 19 residues. CDR1 and CDR2 from the germline V gene are SGHRS and YFSETQ. V trimming: 4 bases; J trimming: 0 bases; junction bases outside the gene matches: 11. The CDR3 is CASSPWTSGASSSYNEQFF. For the CDR3, the DNA is TGCGCCAGCAGCCCCTGGACTAGCGGGGCATCCAGCTCCTACAATGAGCAGTTCTTC. Combining the CDR3 with reference TRBV5-1 and TRBJ2-1 gives the whole variable domain KAGVTQTPRYLIKTRGQQVTLSCSPISGHRSVSWYQQTPGQGLQFLFEYFSETQRNKGNFPGRFSGRQFSNSRSEMNVSTLELGDSALYLCASSPWTSGASSSYNEQFFGPGTRLTVL.

The genes are TRBV29-1 and TRBJ2-3, with TRBD1 matching 11 bases. The germline V gene has CDR1 SQVTM and CDR2 ANQGSEA. Germline trimming cut 7 bases from V and 7 bases from J; bases unmatched to any gene: 13. The CDR3 contains 15 residues. The chain's CDR3 is CSALPQGQGGYTQYF. The CDR3 coding sequence is TGCAGCGCCCTCCCCCAGGGACAGGGGGGTTATACGCAGTATTTT.

This chain joins TRBV30 and TRBJ2-1, with D possibly being TRBD2 (7 bases). Trimming removed 3 bases from V and 2 bases from J, with 11 bases in between. Per germline, CDR1 GTSNPN and CDR2 SVGIG (reference sequence). The CDR3 loop spans 14 amino acids. The DNA of the CDR3 is TGTGCCTGGAGCCCGGGGGGCCCCTACAATGAGCAGTTCTTC. Residues: CAWSPGGPYNEQFF.

V usage is TRBV19 and J usage is TRBJ2-4, with TRBD1 as a possible D gene (6 bases). This CDR3 contains 15 residues. Germline V gene data show CDR1 as LNHDA and CDR2 as SQIVND (reference sequence). V lost 4 bases to trimming and J lost 3 bases, with 13 bases between them. The CDR3 spells CASSTQGLVKNIQYF. The CDR3 bases are TGTGCCAGTAGTACCCAGGGGCTTGTCAAAAACATTCAGTACTTC.

The rearrangement uses TRBV10-3 and TRBJ1-2, with D tentatively TRBD1 (5 bases). The germline V gene has CDR1 ENHRY and CDR2 SYGVKD. This CDR3 has 11 amino acids. CDR3 coding DNA: TGTGCTTGGGGGGAGGGCTATGGCTACACCTTC. This encodes CAWGEGYGYTF.

The chain combines TRBV29-1 with TRBJ2-1; D is unclear. The CDR3 extends over 14 amino acids. Trimming took off 3 bases at V and 0 bases at J, with 9 bases between the two ends. Germline values: CDR1 SQVTM, CDR2 ANQGSEA. CDR3 nucleotide sequence: TGCAGCGTTGATTGGGGTAGCTCCTACAATGAGCAGTTCTTC. It translates to CSVDWGSSYNEQFF.

The chain recombines TRBV28 with TRBJ2-7, with 7 bases that match TRBD1. Trimming took 4 bases from V and 5 from J; bases not matched to a gene: 14. The CDR3 has 16 residues. Per germline, CDR1 MDHEN and CDR2 SYDVKM. The CDR3 DNA follows: TGTGCCAGCAGTTCCCCTTCAGGGGGTTCCATAAACGAGCAGTACTTC. It specifies CASSSPSGGSINEQYF. The full variable domain, rest sourced from reference TRBV28 and TRBJ2-7, is DVKVTQSSRYLVKRTGEKVFLECVQDMDHENMFWYRQDPGLGLRLIYFSYDVKMKEKGDIPEGYSVSREKKERFSLILESASTNQTSMYLCASSSPSGGSINEQYFGPGTRLTVT.

The chain is built from TRBV5-1 and TRBJ2-1; no clear D. The V and J ends lost 2 bases and 5 bases respectively, with 8 bases between them. Germline CDR1 SGHRS, CDR2 YFSETQ. The CDR3 consists of 13 residues. Here the CDR3 reads CASSFNRHNEQFF. For the CDR3, the DNA is TGCGCCAGCAGCTTCAACAGACACAATGAGCAGTTCTTC.

In its sample, this clone was seen a few times. Other nucleotide sequences in the sample specify the same CDR3. The chain joins TRBV18 to TRBJ1-1; D is undetermined. Germline V gives CDR1 KGHSH, CDR2 LQKENI. The V end lost 2 bases, the J end lost 1 base, and 5 bases lay between the germline ends. This CDR3 spans 13 amino acids. As DNA, the CDR3 is TGTGCCAGCTCACCAAGCCAGAACACTGAAGCTTTCTTT. Its translation is CASSPSQNTEAFF.

V gene TRBV19 combines with J gene TRBJ1-1; D perhaps matches TRBD1 (6 bases). The germline V gene encodes CDR1 LNHDA and CDR2 SQIVND (reference sequence). V dropped 1 base and J dropped 6 bases, with 12 bases sitting between them. The CDR3 spans 14 residues. For the CDR3, the DNA is TGTGCCAGTAGTATAGGACCGAGGACAGCTGAAGCTTTCTTT. Its protein product is CASSIGPRTAEAFF.

The V and J genes are TRBV7-2 and TRBJ2-1, with 9 bases lining up with TRBD1. In germline, CDR1 is SGHTA, CDR2 FQGNSA. V gave up 5 bases and J gave up 4 bases; unmatched junction bases: 6. This CDR3 is 15 amino acids long. CDR3 in amino acids: CASSPDRGTYNEQFF. CDR3 sequence (DNA): TGTGCCAGCAGCCCCGACAGGGGGACGTACAATGAGCAGTTCTTC.